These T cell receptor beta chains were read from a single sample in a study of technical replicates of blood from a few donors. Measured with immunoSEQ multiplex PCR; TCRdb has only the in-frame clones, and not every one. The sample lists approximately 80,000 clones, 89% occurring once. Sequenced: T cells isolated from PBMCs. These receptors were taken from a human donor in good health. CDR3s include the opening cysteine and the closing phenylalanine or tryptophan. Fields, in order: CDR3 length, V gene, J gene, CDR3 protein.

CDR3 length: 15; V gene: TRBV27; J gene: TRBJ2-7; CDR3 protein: CASSRSGAYSYEQYF
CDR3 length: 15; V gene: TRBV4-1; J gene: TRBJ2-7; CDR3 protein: CASSQVLRVPYEQYF
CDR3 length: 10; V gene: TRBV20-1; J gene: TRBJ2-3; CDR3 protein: CSAAGPTQYF
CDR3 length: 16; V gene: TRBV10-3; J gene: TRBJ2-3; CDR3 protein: CATLSGSDDGTDTQYF
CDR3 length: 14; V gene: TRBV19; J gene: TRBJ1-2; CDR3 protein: CASKAGGSLYGYTF
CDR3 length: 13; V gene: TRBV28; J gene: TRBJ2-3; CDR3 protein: CASSPPSTDTQYF
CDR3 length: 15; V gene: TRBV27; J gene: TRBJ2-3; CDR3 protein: CASSLTDTSTDTQYF
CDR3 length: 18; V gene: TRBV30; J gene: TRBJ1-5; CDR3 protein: CAWSVINFEDGSNQPQHF
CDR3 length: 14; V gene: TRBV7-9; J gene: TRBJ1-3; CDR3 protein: CASSLGGTGNTIYF
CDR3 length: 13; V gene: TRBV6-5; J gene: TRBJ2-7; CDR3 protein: CASSYERSYEQYF
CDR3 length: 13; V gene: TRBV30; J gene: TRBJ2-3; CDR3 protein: CAWSGGQGHTQYF
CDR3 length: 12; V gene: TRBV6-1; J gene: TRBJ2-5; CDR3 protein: CASSELRETQYF
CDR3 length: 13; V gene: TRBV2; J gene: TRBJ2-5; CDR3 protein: CASNPGVGETQYF
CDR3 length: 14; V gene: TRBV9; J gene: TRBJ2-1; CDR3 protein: CASSVAGGSNEQFF
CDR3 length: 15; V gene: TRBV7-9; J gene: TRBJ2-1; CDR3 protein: CATLLTGGIYNEQFF
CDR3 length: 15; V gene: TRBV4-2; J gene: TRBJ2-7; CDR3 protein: CASSHQSEPSYEQYF
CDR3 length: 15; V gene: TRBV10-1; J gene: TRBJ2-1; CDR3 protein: CASNPSGVSYNEQFF
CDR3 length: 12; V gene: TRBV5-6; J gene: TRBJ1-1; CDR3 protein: CASSWDSTEAFF
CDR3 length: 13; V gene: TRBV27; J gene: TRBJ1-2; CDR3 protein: CASSLLPSYGYTF
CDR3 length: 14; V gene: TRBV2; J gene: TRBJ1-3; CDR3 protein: CASRTGYSGNTIYF
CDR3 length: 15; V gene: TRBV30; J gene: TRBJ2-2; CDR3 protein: CAWSVRQISAGELFF
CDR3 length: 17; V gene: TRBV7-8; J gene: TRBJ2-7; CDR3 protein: CASSLGDTSGRYIEQYF
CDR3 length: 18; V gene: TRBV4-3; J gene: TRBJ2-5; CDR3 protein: CASSQDGAGTSEQETQYF
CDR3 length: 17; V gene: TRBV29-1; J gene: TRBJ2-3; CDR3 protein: CSVQEDGKLAPTDTQYF
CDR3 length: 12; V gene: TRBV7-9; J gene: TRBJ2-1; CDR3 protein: CASRGTSGTQFF
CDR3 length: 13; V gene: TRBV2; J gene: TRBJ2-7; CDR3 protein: CASSIAGGDEQYF
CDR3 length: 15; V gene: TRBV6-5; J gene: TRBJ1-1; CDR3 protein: CASSYWGQMNTEAFF
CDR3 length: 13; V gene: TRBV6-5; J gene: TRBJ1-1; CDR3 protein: CASSQLSYTEAFF
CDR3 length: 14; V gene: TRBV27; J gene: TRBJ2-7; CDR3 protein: CASSSYRDNYEQYF
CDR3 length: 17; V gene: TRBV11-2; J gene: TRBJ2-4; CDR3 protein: CASSLFGQGVFRNIQYF
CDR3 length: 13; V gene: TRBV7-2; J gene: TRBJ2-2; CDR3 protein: CASGRGLAGELFF
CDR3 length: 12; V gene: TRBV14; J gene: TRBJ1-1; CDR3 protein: CASSSGGTEAFF
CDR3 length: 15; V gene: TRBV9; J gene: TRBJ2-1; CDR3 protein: CASSVAGGAIDEQFF
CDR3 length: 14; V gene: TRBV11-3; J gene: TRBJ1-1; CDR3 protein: CASSLGVVPTEAFF
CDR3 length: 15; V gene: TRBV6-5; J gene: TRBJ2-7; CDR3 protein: CASSPRSGTSYEQYF
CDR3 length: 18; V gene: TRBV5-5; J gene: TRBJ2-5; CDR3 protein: CASSQSNRELAGVGTQYF
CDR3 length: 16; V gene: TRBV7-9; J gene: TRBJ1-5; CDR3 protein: CASSLAGGQGISPQHF
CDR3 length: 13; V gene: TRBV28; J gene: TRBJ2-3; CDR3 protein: CASSLTGADTQYF
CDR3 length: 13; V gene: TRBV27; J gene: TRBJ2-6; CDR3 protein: CASSPAGANVLTF
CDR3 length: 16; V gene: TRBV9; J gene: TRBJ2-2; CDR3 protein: CASSVGGGTNTGELFF
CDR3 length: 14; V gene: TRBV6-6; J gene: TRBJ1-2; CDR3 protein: CASRTLQNYYGYTF
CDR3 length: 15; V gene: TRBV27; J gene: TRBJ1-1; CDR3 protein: CASSLYGGTNTEAFF
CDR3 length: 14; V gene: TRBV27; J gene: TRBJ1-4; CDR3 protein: CASSRDRRGEKLFF
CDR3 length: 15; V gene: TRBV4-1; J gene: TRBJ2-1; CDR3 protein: CASSLAGVTHNEQFF
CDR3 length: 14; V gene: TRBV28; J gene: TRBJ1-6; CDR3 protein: CASSRDSYNSPLHF
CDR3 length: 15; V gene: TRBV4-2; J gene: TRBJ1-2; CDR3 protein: CASSQDMTGNYGYTF
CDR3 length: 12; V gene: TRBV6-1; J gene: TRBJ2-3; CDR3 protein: CASSVSTDTQYF
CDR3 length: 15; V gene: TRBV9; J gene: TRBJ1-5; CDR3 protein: CASSVGAGLNQPQHF
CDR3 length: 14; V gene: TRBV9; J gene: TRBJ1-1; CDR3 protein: CASSVAGANTEAFF
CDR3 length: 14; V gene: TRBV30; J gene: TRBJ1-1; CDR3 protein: CASRYTGLNTEAFF
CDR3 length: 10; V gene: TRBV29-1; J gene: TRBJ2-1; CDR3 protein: CSVVRGEQFF
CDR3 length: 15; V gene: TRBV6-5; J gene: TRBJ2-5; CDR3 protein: CASSQSGTRQETQYF
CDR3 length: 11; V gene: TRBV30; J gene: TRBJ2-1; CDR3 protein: CAWSPLNEQFF
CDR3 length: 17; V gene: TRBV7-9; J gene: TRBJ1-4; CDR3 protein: CASSLADRASTNEKLFF